The 27 T cell receptor beta chains in this list originate from one sample, sequenced in a study of shared clonotypes between healthy human individuals. Using immunoSEQ multiplex PCR, the repertoire was profiled, and TCRdb retains in-frame clones only, with some absent. The repertoire holds a few million clones, with around 93% as singletons. Sequencing was carried out using naive CD4+ T cells from PBMCs. Documented subset: CD45RA+ positively selected. The receptor set was obtained from a man in his late teens or twenties in good health. Some clones in this sample may be carry-over from other donors' samples.

The chain links TRBV5-5 to TRBJ2-5; D possibly uses TRBD1 or TRBD2 (5 bases each). Germline CDR1 SGHKS, CDR2 YYEKEE (reference sequence). Trimming removed 1 base from V and 5 bases from J, with 12 bases in between. The CDR3 runs 14 residues. CDR3 nucleotide sequence: TGTGCCAGCAGCTTGTCCGGGGCCGGGGAGACCCAGTACTTC. Translating it yields CASSLSGAGETQYF.

V usage is TRBV5-8 and J usage is TRBJ1-4; perhaps TRBD1 as D (5 bases). V was cut by 4 bases and J by 7 bases, with 20 bases left in between. The V gene's germline CDR1 is SGHTS and CDR2 YDEGEE. This CDR3 region has 16 residues. CDR3: CASSGTGTLFSEKLFF. The DNA of the CDR3 is TGTGCCAGCAGCGGAACCGGGACTCTCTTCTCTGAAAAACTGTTTTTT.

V and J are TRBV10-3 and TRBJ2-3; 9 bases are shared with TRBD2. CDR3 length: 14 residues. J lost 3 bases, V lost 8 bases, and 6 bases had no gene match. Germline V gives CDR1 ENHRY, CDR2 SYGVKD. The CDR3 nucleotides read TGTGCCATCGCCGATAGCGGGAGAACAGATACGCAGTATTTT. It specifies CAIADSGRTDTQYF.

This chain joins TRBV25-1 and TRBJ1-5, with D possibly matching TRBD1 (6 bases). This CDR3 has 15 residues. Trimming pared 3 bases from V and 0 bases from J, leaving 9 bases between. Germline V lookup: CDR1 MGHDK, CDR2 SYGVNS. This CDR3 is CASSDDRTSNQPQHF. The CDR3 DNA reads as TGTGCCAGCAGTGACGACAGGACTAGCAATCAGCCCCAGCATTTT.

A few counts support this clone. The J gene is TRBJ2-1, the V gene TRBV5-8; D uncertain. With 4 bases removed from V and 6 bases from J, the gap between germline ends came to 5 bases. CDR1 is SGHTS and CDR2 is YDEGEE in the germline V gene. There are 11 residues in the CDR3. CDR3 protein: CASSPVNEQFF. DNA for the CDR3: TGTGCCAGCAGCCCGGTCAATGAGCAGTTCTTC.

In nucleotides, the CDR3 is TGTGCCAGCAGTCAACAGGGGGCGCGGTTGGAAAAACTGTTTTTT. Protein product: CASSQQGARLEKLFF. This chain links TRBV6-1 with TRBJ1-4; TRBD1 aligns across 9 bases. CDR1 MNHNS and CDR2 SASEGT come from the germline V gene. V trimming: 5 bases; J trimming: 8 bases; junction bases outside the gene matches: 9. CDR3 length: 15 amino acids.

The chain links TRBV6-1 to TRBJ2-7; maybe TRBD2 (6 bases). In germline, CDR1 is MNHNS, CDR2 SASEGT. The CDR3 contains 15 residues. V dropped 0 bases and J dropped 2 bases, with 11 bases sitting between them. CDR3 loop: CASSEAPSGAYEQYF. DNA for the CDR3: TGTGCCAGCAGTGAAGCCCCTTCGGGGGCCTACGAGCAGTACTTC.

This chain connects TRBV9 to TRBJ1-4; 9 nucleotides line up with TRBD1. This CDR3 spans 17 amino acids. Germline V gene data show CDR1 as SGDLS and CDR2 as YYNGEE. Trimming cost V 2 bases and J 2 bases; bases outside gene matches: 7. The CDR3 sequence is CASSVAGTGSTNEKLFF. The CDR3 DNA is TGTGCCAGCAGCGTCGCCGGGACAGGGAGCACTAATGAAAAACTGTTTTTT.

The V call is TRBV5-1, the J call TRBJ2-7; D may match TRBD1 or TRBD2 (5 bases each). Trimming cost V 4 bases and J 12 bases, with 23 bases left between them. Germline loops: CDR1 SGHRS, CDR2 YFSETQ. This CDR3 is built from 14 residues. The CDR3 region is CASSPDISTSTRYF. The DNA for the CDR3 is TGCGCCAGCAGCCCGGACATATCCACTAGTACGCGGTACTTC. The full variable domain, rest sourced from reference TRBV5-1 and TRBJ2-7, is KAGVTQTPRYLIKTRGQQVTLSCSPISGHRSVSWYQQTPGQGLQFLFEYFSETQRNKGNFPGRFSGRQFSNSRSEMNVSTLELGDSALYLCASSPDISTSTRYFGPGTRLTVT.

The chain is built from TRBV9 and TRBJ2-1; D gene ambiguous. V shed 1 base and J shed 3 bases, with 8 bases lying between them. Germline loops: CDR1 SGDLS, CDR2 YYNGEE. This CDR3 is 14 amino acids long. The CDR3 sequence is CASSVSSNYNEQFF. CDR3 nucleotides: TGTGCCAGCAGCGTATCTAGTAACTACAATGAGCAGTTCTTC.

The J gene is TRBJ2-7, the V gene TRBV7-3; TRBD1 agrees at 11 bases. Trimming cost V 5 bases and J 1 base; bases outside gene matches: 7. Germline V lookup: CDR1 SGHTA, CDR2 FQGTGA. The CDR3 loop spans 16 amino acids. For the CDR3, the DNA is TGTGCCAGCAGCGCGTCTGGGACAGGGGGTTCCTACGAGCAGTACTTC. Amino acids: CASSASGTGGSYEQYF. Complete variable domain (other parts from reference TRBV7-3 and TRBJ2-7): GAGVSQTPSNKVTEKGKYVELRCDPISGHTALYWYRQSLGQGPEFLIYFQGTGAADDSGLPNDRFFAVRPEGSVSTLKIQRTERGDSAVYLCASSASGTGGSYEQYFGPGTRLTVT.

The rearrangement links TRBV27 to TRBJ2-7, with TRBD1 matching 7 bases. This CDR3 contains 15 residues. Unmatched junction bases numbered 12, after V lost 6 bases and J lost 4 bases. Per germline, CDR1 MNHEY and CDR2 SMNVEV (reference sequence). The CDR3 region is CASRYAHRGGYEQYF. CDR3 nucleotides: TGTGCCAGCAGATACGCGCACAGGGGTGGTTACGAGCAGTACTTC.

The chain combines TRBV28 with TRBJ2-3, with 12 bases matching TRBD2. Unmatched junction bases numbered 7, after V lost 5 bases and J lost 7 bases. Germline CDR1 is MDHEN and CDR2 is SYDVKM. The CDR3 covers 15 residues. The CDR3 region is CASSQQGLAGNTQYF. The CDR3 DNA reads TGTGCCAGCAGTCAACAAGGACTAGCGGGAAATACGCAGTATTTT. Using reference TRBV28 and TRBJ2-3 for the parts outside the CDR3, the full variable domain is DVKVTQSSRYLVKRTGEKVFLECVQDMDHENMFWYRQDPGLGLRLIYFSYDVKMKEKGDIPEGYSVSREKKERFSLILESASTNQTSMYLCASSQQGLAGNTQYFGPGTRLTVL.

About this clone: A read error may account for a junction end that differs from germline. The rearrangement uses TRBV15 and TRBJ1-1, with D tentatively TRBD1 (5 bases). The CDR3 is 14 residues long. Germline CDR1 reads LNHNV; CDR2 reads YYDKDF (reference sequence). CDR3 bases: TGTGCCACCAGCAGAGCGGGGTTTGGGGCTGACGCTTTCTTT. This translates into CATSRAGFGADAFF.

On this clone: Other DNA sequences in this specimen translate into the identical CDR3. The chain employs TRBV5-6 and TRBJ2-3, with 7 bases lining up with TRBD1. V lost 3 bases to trimming and J lost 1 base; unmatched junction nucleotides: 2. The CDR3 has 14 residues. CDR1 and CDR2 from the germline V gene are SGHDT and YYEEEE. CDR3 bases: TGTGCCAGCAGCTCAGGACAGGGCACAGATACGCAGTATTTT. This encodes CASSSGQGTDTQYF.

The chain is built from TRBV29-1 and TRBJ1-2; TRBD1 is a possible D gene (5 bases). This CDR3 spans 14 amino acids. Trimming took 3 bases from V and 4 from J, leaving 15 bases between them. CDR1 SQVTM and CDR2 ANQGSEA come from the germline V gene. CDR3 amino acids: CSVDEVGDAYGYTF. The DNA for the CDR3 is TGCAGCGTTGATGAGGTCGGGGACGCCTATGGCTACACCTTC.

This chain joins TRBV5-1 and TRBJ2-1, with a possible D match to TRBD1 (6 bases). V was pared by 4 bases and J by 4 bases, with 18 bases between. Germline-derived CDR1 and CDR2 are SGHRS and YFSETQ. The CDR3 runs 16 residues. The CDR3 DNA sequence: TGCGCCAGCAGCAGCTCGGCGGCAGGGGCATACAATGAGCAGTTCTTC. Residues: CASSSSAAGAYNEQFF.

The chain combines TRBV7-2 with TRBJ2-5; TRBD1 or TRBD2 may be the D gene (5 bases each). This CDR3 contains 15 residues. The germline CDR1 and CDR2 sequences are SGHTA and FQGNSA. V was cut by 5 bases and J by 5 bases, with 18 bases left in between. The CDR3 nucleotides read TGTGCCAGCAGCGTCGGCCGGGTTTGGGGGGAGACCCAGTACTTC. Protein: CASSVGRVWGETQYF.

The chain recombines TRBV11-2 with TRBJ2-7, with D uncertain. Germline loops: CDR1 SGHAT, CDR2 FQNNGV. The V end was cut by 1 base, the J end by 6 bases, with 7 bases between. The CDR3 is made up of 12 amino acids. In DNA form, the CDR3 reads TGTGCCAGCAGCTTAGTATCGGGCGAGCAGTACTTC. Translation: CASSLVSGEQYF.

This clone appeared a single time. The gene calls are TRBV7-9 and TRBJ2-2; 9 nucleotides agree with TRBD1. The germline CDR1 and CDR2 sequences are SEHNR and FQNEAQ (reference sequence). The CDR3 extends over 17 amino acids. The V gene end was trimmed by 5 bases and the J gene end by 6 bases; junction bases not matched to a gene: 13. CDR3 nucleotides: TGTGCCAGCAGCACCAATCCGGGACAGGGAGGGGCCGGGGAGCTGTTTTTT. Translated: CASSTNPGQGGAGELFF.

V is TRBV7-2 and J is TRBJ2-7, with D perhaps matching TRBD1 (5 bases). V was shortened by 5 bases and J by 5 bases, with 25 bases between the two germline ends. This CDR3 region has 17 residues. The germline V gene encodes CDR1 SGHTA and CDR2 FQGNSA. The CDR3 region is CASSPLGGAVTVHEQYF. For the CDR3, the DNA is TGTGCCAGCAGCCCGCTAGGTGGGGCAGTCACGGTCCACGAGCAGTACTTC.

The chain links TRBV7-3 to TRBJ2-1, with D uncertain. The CDR3 contains 12 residues. Per the germline V gene, CDR1 is SGHTA and CDR2 is FQGTGA. V lost 4 bases and J 12 bases, leaving 13 bases between the germline ends. The CDR3 nucleotides read TGTGCCAGCAGCTCAGACGCCAACGGGCAGTTCTTC. Its protein product is CASSSDANGQFF.

The V gene is TRBV27, the J gene TRBJ2-7; D remains ambiguous. The CDR3 consists of 14 residues. Per the germline V gene, CDR1 is MNHEY and CDR2 is SMNVEV (reference sequence). Trimming pared 1 base from V and 2 bases from J, leaving 9 bases between. The CDR3 is CASSLYTDPYEQYF. The CDR3 DNA sequence: TGTGCCAGCAGTTTATACACGGACCCCTACGAGCAGTACTTC.

The chain joins TRBV28 to TRBJ1-5; 8 bases align to TRBD1. Germline trimming cut 4 bases from V and 6 bases from J; bases unmatched to any gene: 8. The CDR3 sequence is 15 residues long. The germline V gene encodes CDR1 MDHEN and CDR2 SYDVKM. CDR3 sequence: CASSSLGDRRQPQHF. In nucleotides, the CDR3 is TGTGCCAGCAGTTCCTTAGGGGACAGGCGTCAGCCCCAGCATTTT.

V and J are TRBV6-5 and TRBJ2-3; the match to TRBD1 covers 9 bases. The ends lost 8 bases at V and 7 bases at J; junction bases unmatched: 10. The CDR3 is made up of 14 amino acids. Germline V CDR1 and CDR2: MNHEY, SVGAGI. The CDR3 region is CASGAWTGENTQYF. The CDR3 coding sequence is TGTGCCAGCGGAGCGTGGACAGGGGAAAATACGCAGTATTTT.

The chain links TRBV4-2 to TRBJ2-3; 12 bases are shared with TRBD1. The CDR3 consists of 17 residues. Germline loops: CDR1 LGHNA, CDR2 YNFKEQ. J lost 6 bases, V lost 3 bases, and 10 bases had no gene match. CDR3: CASSQAPGQGARDTQYF. In nucleotides, the CDR3 is TGTGCCAGCAGCCAGGCACCGGGACAGGGGGCTAGGGATACGCAGTATTTT.

The chain recombines TRBV18 with TRBJ2-5; TRBD1 might be the D (6 bases). The CDR3 is 14 amino acids. V gave up 4 bases and J gave up 5 bases, with 14 bases separating them. CDR1 KGHSH and CDR2 LQKENI come from the germline V gene. This CDR3 is CASSLNRVGETQYF. The CDR3 region has the DNA TGTGCCAGCTCACTAAACAGGGTCGGGGAGACCCAGTACTTC.